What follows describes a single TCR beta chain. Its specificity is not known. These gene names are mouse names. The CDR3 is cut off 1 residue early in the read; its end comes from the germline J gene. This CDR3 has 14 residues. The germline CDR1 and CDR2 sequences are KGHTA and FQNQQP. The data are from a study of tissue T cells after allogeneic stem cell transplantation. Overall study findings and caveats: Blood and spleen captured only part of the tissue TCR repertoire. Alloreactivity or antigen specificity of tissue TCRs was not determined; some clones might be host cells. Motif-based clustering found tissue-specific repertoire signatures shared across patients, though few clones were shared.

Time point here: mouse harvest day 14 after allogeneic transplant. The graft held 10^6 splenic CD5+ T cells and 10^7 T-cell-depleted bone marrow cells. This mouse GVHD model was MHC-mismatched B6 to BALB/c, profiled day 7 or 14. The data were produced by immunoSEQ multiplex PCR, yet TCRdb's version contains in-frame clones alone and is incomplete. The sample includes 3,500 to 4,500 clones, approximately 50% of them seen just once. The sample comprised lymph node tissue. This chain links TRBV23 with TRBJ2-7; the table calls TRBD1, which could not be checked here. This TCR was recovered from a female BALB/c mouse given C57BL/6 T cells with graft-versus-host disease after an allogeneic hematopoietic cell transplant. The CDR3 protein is CSSSQGQGTYEQYF. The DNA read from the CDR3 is TGCTCCAGCAGTCAAGGACAGGGAACCTATGAACAGTAC.